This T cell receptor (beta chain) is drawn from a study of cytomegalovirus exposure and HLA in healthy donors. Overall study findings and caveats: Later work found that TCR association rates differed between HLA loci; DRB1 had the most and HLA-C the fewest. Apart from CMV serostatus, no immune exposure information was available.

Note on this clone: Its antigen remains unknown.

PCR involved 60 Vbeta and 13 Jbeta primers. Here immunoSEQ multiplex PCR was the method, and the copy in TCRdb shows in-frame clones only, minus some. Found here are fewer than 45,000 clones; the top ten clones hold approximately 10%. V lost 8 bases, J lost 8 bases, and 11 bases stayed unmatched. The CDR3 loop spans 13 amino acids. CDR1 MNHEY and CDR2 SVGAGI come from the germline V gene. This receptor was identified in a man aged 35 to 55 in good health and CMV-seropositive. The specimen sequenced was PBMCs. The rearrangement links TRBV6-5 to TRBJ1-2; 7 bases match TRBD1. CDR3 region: CASQLNHRGGYTF. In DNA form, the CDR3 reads TGTGCCAGCCAACTGAACCACAGGGGAGGCTACACCTTC.